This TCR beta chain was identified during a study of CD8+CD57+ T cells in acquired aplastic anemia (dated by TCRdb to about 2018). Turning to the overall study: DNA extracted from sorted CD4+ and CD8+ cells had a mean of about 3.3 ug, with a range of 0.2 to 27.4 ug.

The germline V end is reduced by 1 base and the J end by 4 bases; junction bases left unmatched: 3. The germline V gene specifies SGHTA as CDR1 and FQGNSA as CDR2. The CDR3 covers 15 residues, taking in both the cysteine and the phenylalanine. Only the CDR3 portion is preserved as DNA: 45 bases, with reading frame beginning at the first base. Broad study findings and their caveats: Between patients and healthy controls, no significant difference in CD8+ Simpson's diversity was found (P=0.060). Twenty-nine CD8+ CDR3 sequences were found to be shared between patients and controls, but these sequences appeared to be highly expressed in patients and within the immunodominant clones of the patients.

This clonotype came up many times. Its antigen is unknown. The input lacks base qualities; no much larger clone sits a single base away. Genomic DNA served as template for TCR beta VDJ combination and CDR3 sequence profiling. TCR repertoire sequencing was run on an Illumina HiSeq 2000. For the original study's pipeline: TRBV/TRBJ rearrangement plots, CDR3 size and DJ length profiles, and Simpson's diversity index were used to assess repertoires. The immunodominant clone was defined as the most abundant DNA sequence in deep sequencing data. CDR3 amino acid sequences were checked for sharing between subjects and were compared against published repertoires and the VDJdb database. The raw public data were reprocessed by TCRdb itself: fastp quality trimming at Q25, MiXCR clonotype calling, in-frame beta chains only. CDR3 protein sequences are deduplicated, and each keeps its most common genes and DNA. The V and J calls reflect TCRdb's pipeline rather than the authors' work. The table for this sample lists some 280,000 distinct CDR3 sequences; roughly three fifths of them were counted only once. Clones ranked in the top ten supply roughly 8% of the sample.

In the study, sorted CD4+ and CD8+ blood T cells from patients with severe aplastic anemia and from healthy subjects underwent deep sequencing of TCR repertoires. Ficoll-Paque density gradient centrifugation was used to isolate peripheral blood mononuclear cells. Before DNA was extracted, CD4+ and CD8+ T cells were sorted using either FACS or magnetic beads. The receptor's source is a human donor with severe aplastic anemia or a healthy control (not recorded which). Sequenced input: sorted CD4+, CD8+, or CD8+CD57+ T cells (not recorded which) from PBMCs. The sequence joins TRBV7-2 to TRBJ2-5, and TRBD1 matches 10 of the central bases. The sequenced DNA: TGTGCCAGCAGCTTAGGGACAGGGGGTATAGAGACCCAGTACTTC. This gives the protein CASSLGTGGIETQYF.